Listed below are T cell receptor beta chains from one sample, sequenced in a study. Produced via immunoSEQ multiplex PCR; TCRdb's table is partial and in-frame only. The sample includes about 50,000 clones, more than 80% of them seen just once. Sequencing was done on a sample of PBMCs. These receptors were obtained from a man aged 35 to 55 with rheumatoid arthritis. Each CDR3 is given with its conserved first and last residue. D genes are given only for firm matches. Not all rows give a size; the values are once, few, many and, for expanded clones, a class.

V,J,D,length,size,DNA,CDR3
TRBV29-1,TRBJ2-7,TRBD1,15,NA,TGCAGCGTTGAGGGGGACAGGGAGGGCTCCTACGAGCAGTACTTC,CSVEGDREGSYEQYF
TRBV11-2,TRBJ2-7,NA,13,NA,TGTGCCAGCAGCGTGGACAGACCCTACGAGCAGTACTTC,CASSVDRPYEQYF
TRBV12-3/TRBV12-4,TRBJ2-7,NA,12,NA,TGTGCCAGCAGCCACTATATTGACGAGCAGTACTTC,CASSHYIDEQYF
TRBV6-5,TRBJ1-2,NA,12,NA,TGTGCCAGTCGCGGAAGAAACTATGGCTACACCTTC,CASRGRNYGYTF
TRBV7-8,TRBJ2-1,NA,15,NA,TGTGCCAGCAGTCCCTGGGGAGGATCCTACAATGAGCAGTTCTTC,CASSPWGGSYNEQFF
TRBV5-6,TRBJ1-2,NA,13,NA,TGTGCCAGCAGCTTGGTCAGGGCCTATGGCTACACCTTC,CASSLVRAYGYTF
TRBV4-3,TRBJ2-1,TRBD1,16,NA,TGCGCCAGCAGCCTCCGACAGGGGGTGTCCTACAATGAGCAGTTCTTC,CASSLRQGVSYNEQFF
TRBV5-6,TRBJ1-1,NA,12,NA,TGTGCCAGCAGCTTCCCCGGCACTGAAGCTTTCTTT,CASSFPGTEAFF
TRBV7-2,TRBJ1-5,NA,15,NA,TGTGCCAGCAGCTTCTCGGGGACGAGCAATCAGCCCCAGCATTTT,CASSFSGTSNQPQHF
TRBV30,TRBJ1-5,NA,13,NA,TGTGCCTGGAGTGGCGAAAGCAATCAGCCCCAGCATTTT,CAWSGESNQPQHF
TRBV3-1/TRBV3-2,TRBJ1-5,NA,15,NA,TGTGCCAGCAGCCCCTCGAGGGGGGGCAATCAGCCCCAGCATTTT,CASSPSRGGNQPQHF
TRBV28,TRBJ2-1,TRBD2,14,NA,TGTGCCAGCAGTCTAGCGGGAGAGAGCAATGAGCAGTTCTTC,CASSLAGESNEQFF
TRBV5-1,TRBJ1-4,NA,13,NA,TGCGCCAGCAGCTACAGGGAGAATGAAAAACTGTTTTTT,CASSYRENEKLFF
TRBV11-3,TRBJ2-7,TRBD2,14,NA,TGTGCCAGCAGCTTGGGAGGGGCCAACTACGAGCAGTACTTC,CASSLGGANYEQYF
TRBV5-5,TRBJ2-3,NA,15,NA,TGTGCCAGCAGCCCGCGGACAGCTAGCACAGATACGCAGTATTTT,CASSPRTASTDTQYF
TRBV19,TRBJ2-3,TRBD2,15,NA,TGTGCCAGTAGTATAACTAGCGGGGACACAGATACGCAGTATTTT,CASSITSGDTDTQYF
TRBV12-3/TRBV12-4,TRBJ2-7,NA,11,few,TGTGCCAGCAGTCCCTTCGTTGAGCAGTACTTC,CASSPFVEQYF
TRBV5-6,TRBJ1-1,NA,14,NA,TGTGCCAGCAGCTTCATAGGGGAGGGCACTGAAGCTTTCTTT,CASSFIGEGTEAFF